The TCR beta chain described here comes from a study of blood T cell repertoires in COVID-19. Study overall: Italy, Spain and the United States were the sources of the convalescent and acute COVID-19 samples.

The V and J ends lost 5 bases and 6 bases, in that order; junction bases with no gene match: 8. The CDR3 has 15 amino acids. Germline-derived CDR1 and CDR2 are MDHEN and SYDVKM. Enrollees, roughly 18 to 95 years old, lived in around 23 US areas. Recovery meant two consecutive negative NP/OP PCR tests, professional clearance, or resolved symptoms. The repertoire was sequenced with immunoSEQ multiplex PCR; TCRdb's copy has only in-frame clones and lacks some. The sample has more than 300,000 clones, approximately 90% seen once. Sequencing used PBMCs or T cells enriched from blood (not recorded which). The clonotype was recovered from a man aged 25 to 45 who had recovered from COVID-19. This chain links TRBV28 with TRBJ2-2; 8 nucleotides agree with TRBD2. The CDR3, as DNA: TGTGCCAGCAGTCCCGGGACTAGGAATCCCGGGGAGCTGTTTTTT. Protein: CASSPGTRNPGELFF.